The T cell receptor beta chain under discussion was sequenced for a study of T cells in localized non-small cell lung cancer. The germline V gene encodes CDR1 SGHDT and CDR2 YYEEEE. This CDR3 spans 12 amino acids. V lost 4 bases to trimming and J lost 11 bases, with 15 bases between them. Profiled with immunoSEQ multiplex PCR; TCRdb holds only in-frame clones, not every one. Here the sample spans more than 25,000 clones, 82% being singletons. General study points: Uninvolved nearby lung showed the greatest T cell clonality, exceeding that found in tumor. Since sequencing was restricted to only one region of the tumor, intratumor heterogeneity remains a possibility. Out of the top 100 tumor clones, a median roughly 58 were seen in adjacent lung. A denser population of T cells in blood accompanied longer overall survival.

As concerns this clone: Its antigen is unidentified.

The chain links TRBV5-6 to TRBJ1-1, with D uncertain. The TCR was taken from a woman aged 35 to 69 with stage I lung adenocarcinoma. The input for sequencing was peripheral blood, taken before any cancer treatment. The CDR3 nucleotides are TGTGCCAGCAGCCCCTTGGGATCGCGTGCTTTCTTT. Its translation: CASSPLGSRAFF.